This note documents a single T cell receptor beta chain sequence. The data were obtained in a study of blood T cell repertoires in COVID-19. Germline assignment: CDR1 LGHNA and CDR2 YSLEER. V lost 0 bases, J lost 6 bases, and 18 bases lay in between. The CDR3 consists of 16 residues. Assay used: immunoSEQ multiplex PCR; TCRdb lists only in-frame clones, some missing. In the table there are about 190,000 clones, around 90% of which are singletons. This clonotype was obtained from a man between 35 and 55 years old with acute or convalescent COVID-19. The chain is built from TRBV4-3 and TRBJ2-7, with D possibly TRBD1 on 7 matching bases. Sequences were obtained from peripheral blood. CDR3 sequence reads: CASSQDRGAGGGEQYF. The CDR3 bases are TGCGCCAGCAGCCAAGATAGGGGGGCAGGGGGAGGCGAGCAGTACTTC.